The TCR beta chain under discussion was sequenced for a study of T cells expressing NK-cell markers. 5'RACE template switching built TCR beta cDNA with unique molecular identifiers. TCRdb re-called the 5' RACE reads and gives one entry per CDR3 protein, without DNA. This sample contains over 150,000 distinct CDR3 sequences. Study results and limitations: In more than five donors, dominant CD3+CD56+NKG2C+ clonotypes ranked among the top 10 CD8+ clonotypes. For a few donors, these clonotypes were likewise the leading ones in the CD3+CD56-NKG2C+ fraction. The HCMV specificity of the expanded NKG2C+ T cell clones stayed unresolved.

Comments on this clonotype: As yet, its antigen is unknown.

The V gene's germline CDR1 is PRHDT and CDR2 FYEKMQ (reference sequence). CDR3 length: 15 residues. The V call is TRBV13, the J call TRBJ2-1; TCRdb gives TRBD1 as the D gene, but with no DNA this cannot be confirmed. This TCR came from a man aged 18 to 69 in good health. The sample taken for sequencing was blood T cells: a sorted CD56 or NKG2C T cell subset, CD4+ or CD8+ T cells, or bulk PBMC T cells (not recorded which). CDR3 sequence reads: CASSPGTGWINEQFF.